These 27 T cell receptor beta chains were all obtained from the same sample, sequenced in a study of blood T cell repertoires in COVID-19. TCRdb keeps only in-frame clones here, not all; method: immunoSEQ multiplex PCR. The table has roughly 330,000 clones, 88% seen once. Sequenced: peripheral blood. These receptor sequences come from a woman aged 45-60 years with active or convalescent COVID-19.

This chain connects TRBV19 to TRBJ1-2; D may be TRBD1 (6 bases). This CDR3 is built from 17 residues. V was cut by 3 bases and J by 7 bases, with 24 bases left in between. Per germline, CDR1 LNHDA and CDR2 SQIVND (reference sequence). DNA for the CDR3: TGTGCCAGTAGTATCTTACCGACAGGCCTGGCGACCCTTGGCTACACCTTC. This encodes CASSILPTGLATLGYTF.

The chain recombines TRBV4-1 with TRBJ1-1; no clear D. The CDR3 covers 15 residues. V was cut by 0 bases and J by 10 bases, with 18 bases left in between. CDR1 and CDR2 (germline): MGHRA, YSYEKL. The CDR3 DNA reads TGCGCCAGCAGCCAAGACTGGTCTCAGTCCCGAGGAGCTTTCTTT. Residues: CASSQDWSQSRGAFF.

This chain connects TRBV23-1 to TRBJ2-3, with 8 nucleotides matching TRBD2. TRBV23-1 is treated as an ORF (open reading frame) with a function not yet certain. V gave up 0 bases and J gave up 0 bases; unmatched junction bases: 5. The CDR3 covers 17 residues. The CDR3 region is CASSQSRREDSTDTQYF. CDR3 coding DNA: TGCGCCAGCAGTCAATCGAGGCGGGAGGATAGCACAGATACGCAGTATTTT.

V gene TRBV29-1 combines with J gene TRBJ2-5; possible D gene TRBD2, 6 bases. The CDR3 totals 13 residues. Trimming took off 3 bases at V and 5 bases at J, with 13 bases between the two ends. Germline values: CDR1 SQVTM, CDR2 ANQGSEA. The CDR3: CSVDQLAGETQYF. CDR3 nucleotide sequence: TGCAGCGTTGATCAACTAGCTGGGGAGACCCAGTACTTC.

This rearrangement joins TRBV19 to TRBJ1-1, with 9 positions matching TRBD1. Germline trimming cut 2 bases from V and 1 base from J; bases unmatched to any gene: 5. Germline V gene sequence: CDR1 LNHDA, CDR2 SQIVND (reference sequence). The CDR3 loop spans 16 amino acids. The CDR3 DNA follows: TGTGCCAGTAGTATAACAGGGGGCGGATGGAACACTGAAGCTTTCTTT. Its protein product is CASSITGGGWNTEAFF.

The genes are TRBV18 and TRBJ1-2; possibly TRBD1 for D (5 bases). The CDR3 contains 15 residues. The V gene's germline CDR1 is KGHSH and CDR2 LQKENI. V lost 0 bases to trimming and J lost 6 bases, with 14 bases between them. This chain's CDR3 is CASSPPIRQRDGYTF. CDR3 nucleotide sequence: TGTGCCAGCTCACCACCTATCCGACAGCGAGATGGCTACACCTTC.

The chain couples TRBV10-1 to TRBJ2-1; 9 bases line up with TRBD2. Germline values: CDR1 WNHNN, CDR2 SYGVQD (reference sequence). The CDR3 sequence is 23 residues long. The J segment lost 5 bases and the V segment lost 6 bases, leaving 32 bases of the junction unmatched. The CDR3 sequence is CASSGGQRLRVTSGSPPHNEQFF. CDR3 DNA sequence: TGCGCCAGCAGCGGGGGACAAAGGCTTAGGGTGACTAGCGGCTCCCCCCCCCACAATGAGCAGTTCTTC.

Details on this clone: Other DNA variants within this sample encode the same CDR3. The chain is built from TRBV27 and TRBJ2-7, with D perhaps matching TRBD2 (6 bases). This CDR3 comprises 14 residues. Germline V gives CDR1 MNHEY, CDR2 SMNVEV (reference sequence). The V end was cut by 2 bases, the J end by 0 bases, with 8 bases between. This CDR3 is CASSLGGSSYEQYF. DNA for the CDR3: TGTGCCAGCAGTTTAGGGGGGAGCTCCTACGAGCAGTACTTC.

In its sample, this clone was seen once. This chain joins TRBV4-2 and TRBJ1-3; D not resolved. Germline V lookup: CDR1 LGHNA, CDR2 YNFKEQ. V lost 0 bases and J lost 0, with 6 bases in between. The CDR3 loop spans 15 amino acids. The CDR3 DNA follows: TGTGCCAGCAGCCAAGACAGATTCTCTGGAAACACCATATATTTT. It is translated as CASSQDRFSGNTIYF.

This chain links TRBV28 with TRBJ1-2; TRBD1 matches at 8 bases. The V gene's germline CDR1 is MDHEN and CDR2 SYDVKM. Trimming at V came to 8 bases and at J to 4 bases, leaving 3 bases not matched to a gene. The CDR3 is made up of 12 amino acids. The CDR3 coding sequence is TGTGCCAGCGTACAGGGGGGCTATGGCTACACCTTC. This codes for CASVQGGYGYTF.

Of note for this clone: Other nucleotide sequences from this sample produce the same CDR3. V is TRBV7-3 and J is TRBJ2-1; 7 bases fit TRBD2. Germline values: CDR1 SGHTA, CDR2 FQGTGA. The CDR3 extends over 15 amino acids. J lost 0 bases, V lost 5 bases, and 4 bases had no gene match. This chain's CDR3 is CASSRGGSSYNEQFF. The CDR3 coding sequence is TGTGCCAGCAGCCGGGGAGGGAGCTCCTACAATGAGCAGTTCTTC.

The CDR3 region is CAWSRRGQETQYF. The CDR3 DNA is TGTGCCTGGAGCCGACGGGGACAAGAGACCCAGTACTTC. The chain is built from TRBV30 and TRBJ2-5, with D possibly TRBD2 on 5 matching bases. Trimming stripped 3 bases from V and 2 bases from J, with 10 bases between. Per the germline V gene, CDR1 is GTSNPN and CDR2 is SVGIG (reference sequence). This CDR3 is 13 amino acids long.

The chain is built from TRBV27 and TRBJ1-2, with a tentative D call TRBD1 (6 bases). Germline CDR1 is MNHEY and CDR2 is SMNVEV (reference sequence). The CDR3 is 15 amino acids. V lost 2 bases and J 0 bases, leaving 10 bases between the germline ends. The CDR3 nucleotides are TGTGCCAGCAGTTTAAGGGACACAGCTAACTATGGCTACACCTTC. Translated, it gives CASSLRDTANYGYTF.

The chain combines TRBV27 with TRBJ1-1, with TRBD1 identical over 7 bases. The germline CDR1 and CDR2 sequences are MNHEY and SMNVEV (reference sequence). The CDR3 has 14 residues. V was pared by 6 bases and J by 0 bases, with 4 bases of the junction left unmatched. CDR3 protein: CASRRDRLNTEAFF. CDR3 DNA sequence: TGTGCCAGCAGAAGGGACAGACTGAACACTGAAGCTTTCTTT.

The chain combines TRBV3-1 (or the pseudogene TRBV3-2) with TRBJ2-1, with no clear D. Trimming removed 2 bases at V and 7 bases at J, with 9 bases between. In germline, CDR1 is LGHDT, CDR2 YNNKEL (reference sequence). This CDR3 has 13 amino acids. The CDR3 sequence is CASSQLAANEQFF. The CDR3, as DNA: TGTGCCAGCAGCCAACTGGCCGCAAATGAGCAGTTCTTC.

The J gene is TRBJ1-3, the V gene TRBV5-6; no definite D call. This CDR3 comprises 15 residues. Per the germline V gene, CDR1 is SGHDT and CDR2 is YYEEEE. V dropped 0 bases and J dropped 4 bases, with 11 bases sitting between them. The CDR3 nucleotides are TGTGCCAGCAGCTTGGATCGGTACGCCGGAAACACCATATATTTT. It is translated as CASSLDRYAGNTIYF.

The chain has TRBV6-5 and TRBJ1-2, with TRBD1 identical over 10 bases. V shed 2 bases and J 6 bases; nucleotides not matched to a gene: 6. Germline V gene lookup returns CDR1 MNHEY and CDR2 SVGAGI. There are 15 residues in the CDR3. The DNA of the CDR3 is TGTGCCAGCAGTTACCTTGGGACAGGGGTAAATGGCTACACCTTC. The encoded protein is CASSYLGTGVNGYTF.

The chain uses TRBV7-2 and TRBJ2-5; D perhaps matches TRBD2 (6 bases). The CDR3 extends over 16 amino acids. Deletions cut 1 base from V and 5 bases from J, with 17 bases between. Germline CDR1 is SGHTA and CDR2 is FQGNSA. CDR3 protein: CASSLEWRGSRETQYF. The CDR3 nucleotides read TGTGCCAGCAGCTTAGAGTGGAGGGGTTCGCGCGAGACCCAGTACTTC.

The CDR3 region is CASGWLTGGVGTGELFF. The DNA of the CDR3 is TGTGCTAGTGGTTGGCTAACAGGGGGCGTCGGGACCGGGGAGCTGTTTTTT. This rearrangement joins TRBV12-5 to TRBJ2-2, with 9 bases matching TRBD1. Germline values: CDR1 LGHNT, CDR2 FRNRAP. The CDR3 runs to 17 residues. The J segment lost 5 bases and the V segment lost 4 bases, leaving 11 bases of the junction unmatched.

This chain links TRBV2 with TRBJ2-7, with D possibly TRBD2 on 6 matching bases. Trimming stripped 1 base from V and 4 bases from J, with 14 bases between. The V gene's germline CDR1 is SNHLY and CDR2 FYNNEI. There are 15 residues in the CDR3. CDR3 region: CASSEEVAAAYEQYF. In nucleotides, the CDR3 is TGTGCCAGCAGTGAAGAGGTAGCGGCCGCGTACGAGCAGTACTTC. Full variable domain (remainder filled in from reference TRBV2 and TRBJ2-7): EPEVTQTPSHQVTQMGQEVILRCVPISNHLYFYWYRQILGQKVEFLVSFYNNEISEKSEIFDDQFSVERPDGSNFTLKIRSTKLEDSAMYFCASSEEVAAAYEQYFGPGTRLTVT.

CDR3 region: CAWPGQGAHGYTF. The CDR3 DNA follows: TGTGCCTGGCCGGGACAGGGGGCGCATGGCTACACCTTC. The chain recombines TRBV30 with TRBJ1-2; TRBD1 agrees at 12 bases. This CDR3 comprises 13 residues. After removal of 5 bases from V and 6 bases from J, the junction contained 4 bases not matched to a gene. Germline lookup yields CDR1 GTSNPN and CDR2 SVGIG (reference sequence).

The chain links TRBV4-1 to TRBJ1-5; D is ambiguous. Germline loops: CDR1 MGHRA, CDR2 YSYEKL. V was clipped by 4 bases and J by 3 bases, with 10 bases between them. The CDR3 contains 14 residues. CDR3 in DNA: TGCGCCAGCAGCCTATACAGAGACAATCAGCCCCAGCATTTT. Encoded protein: CASSLYRDNQPQHF.

The DNA of the CDR3 is TGCGCCAGCAGCCAAGATCGGGGAGGGATCGGGGAGCTGTTTTTT. It codes for CASSQDRGGIGELFF. V usage is TRBV4-3 and J usage is TRBJ2-2, with 7 bases fitting TRBD2. The J segment lost 7 bases and the V segment lost 0 bases, leaving 5 bases of the junction unmatched. The CDR3 runs to 15 residues. Germline V CDR1 and CDR2: LGHNA, YSLEER.

V usage is TRBV11-2 and J usage is TRBJ1-2; D is possibly TRBD1 (6 bases). CDR1 and CDR2 from the germline V gene are SGHAT and FQNNGV. The CDR3 consists of 14 residues. V lost 1 base to trimming and J lost 2 bases, with 8 bases between them. The CDR3 bases are TGTGCCAGCAGCTTAGGTCAGGGGAACTATGGCTACACCTTC. As protein: CASSLGQGNYGYTF.

CDR3 in DNA: TGCGCCAGCAGCCAAGACCGTGACAGGGCCGGCGAGCAGTACTTC. Translation gives CASSQDRDRAGEQYF. This chain uses TRBV4-1 with TRBJ2-7; TRBD1 matches at 7 bases. Losses at the gene ends were 0 bases for V and 6 bases for J; bases not matched to a gene: 8. Germline V lookup: CDR1 MGHRA, CDR2 YSYEKL. The CDR3 loop spans 15 amino acids.

The gene calls are TRBV6-5 and TRBJ1-6; possibly TRBD1 for D (6 bases). The CDR3 consists of 14 residues. Germline CDR1 and CDR2: MNHEY and SVGAGI. The V gene lost 8 bases and the J gene lost 4 bases, with 12 bases spanning the gap. This CDR3 is CASQTQGYNSPLHF. The CDR3 nucleotides read TGTGCCAGCCAGACTCAGGGGTATAATTCACCCCTCCACTTT.

The chain carries TRBV28 and TRBJ2-1; 13 nucleotides align to TRBD2. J lost 4 bases, V lost 3 bases, and 6 bases had no gene match. CDR3 size: 17 residues. CDR1 MDHEN and CDR2 SYDVKM come from the germline V gene. DNA for the CDR3: TGTGCCAGCAGTTTGAGTCGGACTAGCGGGAGATACAATGAGCAGTTCTTC. This sequence encodes CASSLSRTSGRYNEQFF.